This T cell receptor (beta chain) was recorded in a study of T cells expressing NK-cell markers. The authors made TCR beta cDNA libraries by 5'RACE template switching. This switching added a universal primer site and UMIs. After re-calling the 5' RACE reads, TCRdb lists one entry per CDR3 protein, DNA absent. With roughly 390,000 distinct CDR3 sequences in the sample, the ten largest clones hold 5.2%. The germline CDR1 and CDR2 sequences are SGHVS and FQNEAQ. CDR3 length: 17 amino acids. This TCR was recovered from a man aged 18 to 69 in good health. The rearrangement links TRBV7-8 to TRBJ2-3; TCRdb designates TRBD1, a call that cannot be tested without DNA. The specimen sequenced was blood T cells: a sorted CD56 or NKG2C T cell subset, CD4+ or CD8+ T cells, or bulk PBMC T cells (not recorded which). The CDR3 is CASSLALGTGLTDTQYF. The entire variable domain, with the rest obtained from reference TRBV7-8 and TRBJ2-3, is as follows: GAGVSQSPRYKVAKRGQDVALRCDPISGHVSLFWYQQALGQGPEFLTYFQNEAQLDKSGLPSDRFFAERPEGSVSTLKIQRTQQEDSAVYLCASSLALGTGLTDTQYFGPGTRLTVL.